This T cell receptor (beta chain) was captured in a study of blood T cell repertoires in COVID-19 (dated by TCRdb to the early 2020s). Notes on the research overall: The collaborator samples originated in the United States, Italy and Spain and spanned the acute and convalescent phases of COVID-19. Samples came from the ongoing ImmuneRACE study (first 160 participants) plus 1,254 subjects from 6 global collaborators. The dataset comprised deeply sampled blood TCRbeta repertoires from subjects exposed to, actively infected with, or recovered from COVID-19. Nearly every sample came with metadata listing a de-identified subject ID, COVID-19 status, age in years and sex. Where available, HLA class I and class II types were obtained from metadata supplied by the sample provider rather than from assay-based typing. The repertoires were made available in a free public database intended to serve as a resource for research on the immune response to SARS-CoV-2. The prospective study material was composed of cDNA or gDNA derived from T cells, B-cell-depleted T cells, or PBMCs.

As for this clone: The antigen it recognizes is unknown. No much larger clonotype is one base removed from it; base qualities were not supplied.

The germline V gene (reference sequence) gives CDR1 as SGHNT and CDR2 as YYREEE. V has 1 base trimmed and J has 1 base trimmed; junction bases matching no gene number 4. The CDR3, from cysteine to phenylalanine, totals 15 residues. Only the CDR3 region is kept as DNA, spanning 45 bases read in frame from base 1. Overall results and qualifications from the work: The amount of clinical and demographic metadata varied by source and participant and was provided uncurated.

TCRbeta CDR3 regions were amplified from genomic DNA using the immunoSEQ Assay, a bias-controlled multiplex PCR. The authors' pipeline ran thus. The number of nucleated cells in each sample was estimated by amplification of reference gene primers within the assay. To quantify the absolute abundance of each unique TCRbeta CDR3 rearrangement, sequence reads were collapsed and filtered. For each sample, productive Simpson clonality was calculated by taking the square root of Simpson's diversity index across productive rearrangements. TCRdb took over this immuneACCESS table, retaining in-frame rearrangements with V and J assigned. Such tables are incomplete; in checked studies, under half of the missing clones stem from an unresolved V gene, and the remainder is unexplained. That table gives V, J and clone size, and the DNA gave D and trimming. In this sample the table shows about 170,000 clones, around 80% of which occur a single time. Approximately 18% of the sample is taken by the ten largest.

Samples from volunteer blood donors who had recovered from COVID-19 were contributed by a second Seattle source. The collaborating institutions used their own protocols to collect whole blood in K2EDTA tubes. Collaborator samples were shipped for TCRbeta analysis as frozen whole blood, isolated PBMCs, or DNA extracted from either sample type. Rearrangement joined TRBV5-4 to TRBJ1-1; 7 bases in between match TRBD1. This clonotype originated in a woman between 65 and 79 years old who had recovered from COVID-19. Sequencing used peripheral blood. In nucleotide form, the sequence is TGTGCCAGCAGCTTGCCAAGGACAGGGAACACTGAAGCTTTCTTT. Its translation is CASSLPRTGNTEAFF.